The 21 T cell receptor beta chains below were found in one sample sequenced in a study of OX40 agonist ivuxolimab in advanced cancers. Method: immunoSEQ multiplex PCR; TCRdb's copy keeps in-frame clones and lacks some. This sample has over 10,000 clones, with under 80% found just once. This specimen consisted of CD4+ or CD8+ T cells sorted from blood, obtained in a trial of the OX40 agonist ivuxolimab. The receptors derive from an adult with an advanced solid tumor such as melanoma, head and neck, liver or kidney cancer.

J is TRBJ2-1 and V is TRBV7-9, with D unclear. CDR3 size: 14 residues. Germline V gene lookup returns CDR1 SEHNR and CDR2 FQNEAQ (reference sequence). The germline V and J ends were trimmed by 7 bases and 0 bases, with 10 bases remaining between them. CDR3 sequence reads: CASTFDSSYNEQFF. In DNA form, the CDR3 reads TGTGCCAGCACCTTCGATAGCTCCTACAATGAGCAGTTCTTC.

This clone is medium-sized. This rearrangement joins TRBV25-1 to TRBJ2-2; a possible D gene is TRBD2 (5 bases). Between the trimmed V and J ends, which lost 5 bases and 7 bases, there was a span of 8 bases. The germline V gene has CDR1 MGHDK and CDR2 SYGVNS. The CDR3 spans 12 residues. DNA for the CDR3: TGTGCCAGCAGTCTGGGAGTCGGGGAGCTGTTTTTT. Encoded protein: CASSLGVGELFF.

The chain employs TRBV5-6 and TRBJ1-4; D is uncertain. This CDR3 contains 13 residues. Trimming removed 3 bases at V and 4 bases at J, with 7 bases between. The V gene's germline CDR1 is SGHDT and CDR2 YYEEEE. CDR3 loop: CASSSRNNEKLFF. CDR3 in DNA: TGTGCCAGCAGCTCAAGAAATAATGAAAAACTGTTTTTT.

The genes are TRBV14 and TRBJ1-2; D is ambiguous. This CDR3 spans 16 amino acids. Germline V CDR1 and CDR2: SGHDN, FVKESK. Between the trimmed V and J ends, which lost 3 bases and 8 bases, there was a span of 22 bases. CDR3 nucleotides: TGTGCCAGCAGCCAGATGGTCCGTCAAAGTATAGGGGGCTACACCTTC. This gives the protein CASSQMVRQSIGGYTF.

The genes are TRBV30 and TRBJ2-7, with TRBD1 identical over 9 bases. The germline CDR1 and CDR2 sequences are GTSNPN and SVGIG (reference sequence). There are 13 residues in the CDR3. The junction had 2 bases not matched to a gene; V was cut back by 2 bases and J by 3 bases. The CDR3 sequence is CAWSWDRDYEQYV. DNA of the CDR3: TGTGCCTGGAGTTGGGACAGGGACTACGAGCAGTACGTC.

The chain combines TRBV29-1 with TRBJ1-2; D is ambiguous. CDR1 is SQVTM and CDR2 is ANQGSEA in the germline V gene. V gave up 2 bases and J gave up 2 bases, with 9 bases separating them. This CDR3 has 13 residues. CDR3 sequence (DNA): TGCAGCGTTGAATTTTCCGTAAACTATGGCTACACCTTC. Amino acids: CSVEFSVNYGYTF. Full variable domain (outside the CDR3, taken from reference TRBV29-1 and TRBJ1-2): SAVISQKPSRDICQRGTSLTIQCQVDSQVTMMFWYRQQPGQSLTLIATANQGSEATYESGFVIDKFPISRPNLTFSTLTVSNMSPEDSSIYLCSVEFSVNYGYTFGSGTRLTVV.

This chain joins TRBV18 and TRBJ2-2; TRBD1 matches at 11 bases. Trimming at V came to 2 bases and at J to 4 bases, leaving 6 bases not matched to a gene. The germline V gene has CDR1 KGHSH and CDR2 LQKENI. The CDR3 loop spans 17 amino acids. The CDR3 coding sequence is TGTGCCAGCTCACCATACACCGGGACAGGGGGCACCGGGGAGCTGTTTTTT. It codes for CASSPYTGTGGTGELFF. Full variable domain (outside the CDR3, taken from reference TRBV18 and TRBJ2-2): NAGVMQNPRHLVRRRGQEARLRCSPMKGHSHVYWYRQLPEEGLKFMVYLQKENIIDESGMPKERFSAEFPKEGPSILRIQQVVRGDSAAYFCASSPYTGTGGTGELFFGEGSRLTVL.

The CDR3 nucleotides are TGTGCCAGCAGTCCAACCGGACAGGGAAACTATGGCTACACCTTC. As protein: CASSPTGQGNYGYTF. V gene TRBV27 combines with J gene TRBJ1-2; 8 bases map to TRBD1. Germline CDR1 is MNHEY and CDR2 is SMNVEV (reference sequence). Trimming at V came to 5 bases and at J to 2 bases, leaving 7 bases not matched to a gene. The CDR3 runs 15 residues.

This clone was found a few times. The chain has TRBV5-1 and TRBJ2-7, with TRBD2 identical over 8 bases. The germline CDR1 and CDR2 sequences are SGHRS and YFSETQ. CDR3 length equals 16 residues. Unmatched junction bases numbered 10, after V lost 4 bases and J lost 1 base. CDR3 sequence (DNA): TGCGCCAGCAGCACGGAATTAGCGGGGTTTTCCTACGAGCAGTACTTC. This gives the protein CASSTELAGFSYEQYF.

The CDR3 region has the DNA TGTGCCAGCAGCCAACAGGGGGATAGCAATCAGCCCCAGCATTTT. It encodes CASSQQGDSNQPQHF. The V gene is TRBV28, the J gene TRBJ1-5; TRBD1 agrees at 8 bases. The V and J ends lost 6 bases and 0 bases, in that order; junction bases with no gene match: 4. The CDR3 has 15 amino acids. Germline lookup yields CDR1 MDHEN and CDR2 SYDVKM.

The chain employs TRBV30 and TRBJ1-5; D not certain. V shed 2 bases and J shed 0 bases, with 14 bases lying between them. Germline CDR1 and CDR2: GTSNPN and SVGIG (reference sequence). The CDR3 contains 16 residues. The CDR3 region has the DNA TGTGCCTGGAGTCGGGTCCCTGCCAATAGCAATCAGCCCCAGCATTTT. It encodes CAWSRVPANSNQPQHF. Full variable domain (missing parts from reference TRBV30 and TRBJ1-5): SQTIHQWPATLVQPVGSPLSLECTVEGTSNPNLYWYRQAAGRGLQLLFYSVGIGQISSEVPQNLSASRPQDRQFILSSKKLLLSDSGFYLCAWSRVPANSNQPQHFGDGTRLSIL.

The CDR3, as DNA: TGTGCCAGCAGCTTAGGGGCTAGCGGGAGCTCCTACAATGAGCAGTTCTTC. Encoded protein: CASSLGASGSSYNEQFF. The chain joins TRBV7-6 to TRBJ2-1; 10 nucleotides align to TRBD2. J was trimmed by 0 bases and V by 1 base; bases with no gene match: 3. The CDR3 length is 17 residues. CDR1 and CDR2 (germline): SGHVS, FNYEAQ.

This chain links TRBV28 with TRBJ1-5; D unresolved. CDR1 MDHEN and CDR2 SYDVKM come from the germline V gene. The CDR3 runs 17 residues. V was clipped by 1 base and J by 0 bases, with 13 bases between them. The CDR3 here is CASSLSGFGNSNQPQHF. DNA for the CDR3: TGTGCCAGCAGTTTATCAGGCTTTGGTAATAGCAATCAGCCCCAGCATTTT.

This rearrangement joins TRBV7-2 to TRBJ2-7, with 11 bases matching TRBD2. The CDR3 has 15 amino acids. Germline V gives CDR1 SGHTA, CDR2 FQGNSA. The V segment lost 3 bases and the J segment 2 bases; nucleotides outside the gene matches: 3. In nucleotides, the CDR3 is TGTGCCAGCAGCTTCGTAGCGGGAGGGACCTACGAGCAGTACTTC. Its translation is CASSFVAGGTYEQYF.

A note on this clone: A far more abundant clone sits one base away, making this likely a read error. Other DNA sequences in this specimen translate into the identical CDR3. V is TRBV7-9 and J is TRBJ2-1; D gene unclear. The germline CDR1 and CDR2 sequences are SEHNR and FQNEAQ (reference sequence). This CDR3 spans 15 amino acids. Trimming pared 5 bases from V and 0 bases from J, leaving 11 bases between. In nucleotides, the CDR3 is TGTGCCAGCAGCCAAGAACTGAGCTCCTACAATGAGCAGTTCTTC. This gives the protein CASSQELSSYNEQFF.

By sample fraction, this clone is large. The rearrangement joins TRBV27 to TRBJ2-1; 7 nucleotides align to TRBD2. This CDR3 has 16 residues. V shed 2 bases, J shed 7 bases, and the junction held 11 bases outside the gene matches. Per the germline V gene, CDR1 is MNHEY and CDR2 is SMNVEV (reference sequence). CDR3 in amino acids: CASSLGGPYGGNEQFF. The DNA for the CDR3 is TGTGCCAGCAGTTTAGGAGGCCCGTACGGGGGGAATGAGCAGTTCTTC.

V is TRBV11-3 and J is TRBJ2-1, with D possibly called TRBD1 or TRBD2 (5 bases each). The CDR3 is 15 amino acids. V dropped 1 base and J dropped 7 bases, with 14 bases sitting between them. Germline V gives CDR1 SGHNT, CDR2 YENEEA. The CDR3 sequence is CASSLARIGGNEQFF. Written as DNA, the CDR3 is TGTGCCAGCAGCTTAGCCCGAATTGGGGGAAATGAGCAGTTCTTC.

In this sample, this clone is medium-sized. This chain links TRBV4-1 with TRBJ1-1; D gene unclear. Trimming cost V 4 bases and J 7 bases, with 13 bases left between them. The germline gives CDR1 MGHRA, CDR2 YSYEKL. This CDR3 region has 13 residues. The CDR3 DNA follows: TGCGCCAGCAGCCGCATAGACGGAATTGAAGCTTTCTTT. It translates to CASSRIDGIEAFF.

Concerning this clone: An end of the junction does not agree with germline; a read error may underlie this. The chain employs TRBV7-2 and TRBJ2-7; D might be TRBD2 (5 bases). CDR1 is SGHTA and CDR2 is FQGNSA in the germline V gene. The CDR3 consists of 8 residues. Written as DNA, the CDR3 is TGTGCCAGCAGTGACTACCTTTTC. Translation: CASSDYLF.

This clone turned up a few times. The rearrangement joins TRBV28 to TRBJ2-2, with D possibly TRBD1 on 6 matching bases. There are 15 residues in the CDR3. Germline CDR1 and CDR2: MDHEN and SYDVKM. Deletions cut 1 base from V and 5 bases from J, with 11 bases between. This CDR3 reads CASSLFQGRTGELFF. In DNA, the CDR3 is TGTGCCAGCAGTTTATTTCAGGGGCGGACCGGGGAGCTGTTTTTT.

This chain uses TRBV11-2 with TRBJ1-4; no clear D. The CDR3 consists of 15 residues. CDR1 and CDR2 from the germline V gene are SGHAT and FQNNGV. V was shortened by 1 base and J by 0 bases, with 6 bases between the two germline ends. The CDR3 spells CASSLVLATNEKLFF. CDR3 DNA: TGTGCCAGCAGCTTAGTTCTTGCAACTAATGAAAAACTGTTTTTT.